This TCR beta chain originates from a study of cytomegalovirus exposure and HLA in healthy donors. Study results and caveats: Among TCR beta chains, those listed as cytomegalovirus-associated numbered over 150.

As regards this clone: Its target is not known.

PCR involved 60 Vbeta and 13 Jbeta primers. The repertoire was sequenced with immunoSEQ multiplex PCR; TCRdb's copy has only in-frame clones and lacks some. The sample spans approximately 58,000 clones; the ten largest clones claim 9.5% to 11%. V lost 2 bases to trimming and J lost 5 bases, with 4 bases between them. The CDR3 loop spans 11 amino acids. The germline gives CDR1 SGHTA, CDR2 FQGNSA. The chain links TRBV7-2 to TRBJ2-7; D remains ambiguous. This TCR came from a woman between 45 and 65 years old in good health and CMV-seropositive. Material for sequencing was PBMCs. The CDR3 here is CASSLIDEQYF. CDR3 DNA: TGTGCCAGCAGCTTAATCGACGAGCAGTACTTC.